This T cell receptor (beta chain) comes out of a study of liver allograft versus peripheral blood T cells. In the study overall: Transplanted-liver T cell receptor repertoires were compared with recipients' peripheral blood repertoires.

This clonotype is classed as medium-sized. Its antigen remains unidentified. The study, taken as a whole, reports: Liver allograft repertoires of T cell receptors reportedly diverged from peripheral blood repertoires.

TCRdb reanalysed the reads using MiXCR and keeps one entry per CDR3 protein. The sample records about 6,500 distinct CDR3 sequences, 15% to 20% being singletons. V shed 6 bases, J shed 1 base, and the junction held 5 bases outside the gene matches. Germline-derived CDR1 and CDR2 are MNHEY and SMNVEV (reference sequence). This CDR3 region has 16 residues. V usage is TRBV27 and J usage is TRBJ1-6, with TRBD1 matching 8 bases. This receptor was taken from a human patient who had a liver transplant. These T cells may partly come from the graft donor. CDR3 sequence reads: CASRKTGASYNSPLHF. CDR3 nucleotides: TGTGCCAGCAGAAAGACAGGGGCGTCCTATAATTCACCCCTCCACTTT.